This T cell receptor beta chain comes out of a study of immune evolution from preneoplasia to lung adenocarcinoma. V was pared by 2 bases and J by 4 bases, with 18 bases between. The CDR3 runs to 16 residues. Per germline, CDR1 SGHKS and CDR2 YYEKEE (reference sequence). This clone was seen a few times. Different DNA sequences within this sample yield the same CDR3. Produced via immunoSEQ multiplex PCR; TCRdb's table is partial and in-frame only. The table has 15,000 or so clones, 85% seen once. The clonotype comes from a donor at least 70 years old with lung adenocarcinoma. The specimen sequenced was FFPE lung adenocarcinoma in situ tissue. V gene TRBV5-5 combines with J gene TRBJ2-5, with D possibly matching TRBD1 (9 bases). For the CDR3, the DNA is TGTGCCAGCAGCTTAACAGGGGGCGCGGGAGGAGAGACCCAGTACTTC. It is translated as CASSLTGGAGGETQYF.